Shown below are 5 T cell receptor beta chains from a single sample sequenced in a study of graft-versus-host responses after intestinal transplantation. The data were produced by immunoSEQ multiplex PCR, yet TCRdb's version contains in-frame clones alone and is incomplete. The table has under 20,000 clones, around nine tenths seen once. The specimen comprised PBMCs, sampled less than 240 days after intestinal transplant. The receptor source for this set is a human patient who received an intestinal transplant, so some T cells may come from the graft donor.

The chain is built from TRBV7-9 and TRBJ1-1; D is uncertain. Trimming pared 5 bases from V and 5 bases from J, leaving 9 bases between. This CDR3 comprises 12 residues. Germline V gene data show CDR1 as SEHNR and CDR2 as FQNEAQ (reference sequence). The CDR3 reads CASSPTLTEAFF. The CDR3 nucleotides are TGTGCCAGCAGCCCTACATTAACTGAAGCTTTCTTT.

V gene TRBV5-1 combines with J gene TRBJ2-3; D might be TRBD2 (6 bases). V was pared by 4 bases and J by 2 bases, with 14 bases between. This CDR3 region has 15 residues. Germline V lookup: CDR1 SGHRS, CDR2 YFSETQ. In DNA, the CDR3 is TGCGCCAGCAGCCGGAGGGGACTGTTCACAGATACGCAGTATTTT. Protein sequence: CASSRRGLFTDTQYF.

Details on this clone: Other DNA sequences of this sample code for an identical CDR3. The gene calls are TRBV9 and TRBJ2-3, with unresolved D. In germline, CDR1 is SGDLS, CDR2 YYNGEE. The CDR3 covers 15 residues. The V gene lost 0 bases and the J gene lost 0 bases, with 8 bases spanning the gap. CDR3 protein: CASSVAGASTDTQYF. In nucleotides, the CDR3 is TGTGCCAGCAGCGTAGCTGGAGCTAGCACAGATACGCAGTATTTT. The whole variable domain, filled in from reference TRBV9 and TRBJ2-3, reads DSGVTQTPKHLITATGQRVTLRCSPRSGDLSVYWYQQSLDQGLQFLIQYYNGEERAKGNILERFSAQQFPDLHSELNLSSLELGDSALYFCASSVAGASTDTQYFGPGTRLTVL.

The chain couples TRBV6-1 to TRBJ1-1; no clear D. V was shortened by 4 bases and J by 1 base, with 22 bases between the two germline ends. The CDR3 loop spans 18 amino acids. Germline lookup yields CDR1 MNHNS and CDR2 SASEGT. CDR3: CASSVETGRRLGNTEAFF. CDR3 sequence (DNA): TGTGCCAGCAGTGTAGAAACCGGACGTAGGTTGGGGAACACTGAAGCTTTCTTT.

The rearrangement joins TRBV6-4 to TRBJ2-3, with D perhaps TRBD1 or TRBD2 (6 bases each). Trimming cost V 0 bases and J 2 bases, with 12 bases left between them. This CDR3 is built from 16 residues. Germline V CDR1 and CDR2: MRHNA, SNTAGT. The CDR3 spells CASSDSLRGDTDTQYF. DNA for the CDR3: TGTGCCAGCAGTGACTCATTGAGGGGGGACACAGATACGCAGTATTTT.